This is a list of T cell receptor beta chains from one sample in a study of control samples from healthy donors and cancer patients. Libraries were prepared by immunoSEQ multiplex PCR; TCRdb keeps only in-frame clonotypes and omits some of them. Seen here are about 170,000 clones, 70% to 90% observed once, and the top ten hold around 12%. Material for sequencing was blood. The receptors shown here come from a man aged 25-45 years in good health. CDR3s include the opening cysteine and the closing phenylalanine or tryptophan. D genes are given only for firm matches. Size values are once, few and many counts, or a class for expanded clones, and some rows have none.

clone size,J gene,D gene,V gene,CDR3 protein,CDR3 DNA
NA,TRBJ2-5,NA,TRBV10-3,CAIGRIGESQETQYF,TGTGCCATCGGGCGGATAGGGGAATCCCAAGAGACCCAGTACTTC
NA,TRBJ2-5,NA,TRBV5-1,CASSFAGRQYQETQYF,TGCGCCAGCAGCTTTGCGGGCAGACAGTACCAAGAGACCCAGTACTTC
NA,TRBJ2-1,TRBD1,TRBV7-2,CASSATGTGAHNEQFF,TGTGCCAGCAGCGCCACCGGGACAGGGGCCCACAATGAGCAGTTCTTC
NA,TRBJ2-1,NA,TRBV18,CASVTGNEQFF,TGTGCCAGCGTCACGGGTAATGAGCAGTTCTTC
NA,TRBJ2-2,TRBD2,TRBV3-1/TRBV3-2,CASSQRGGAGTGELFF,TGTGCCAGCAGCCAGCGGGGGGGCGCGGGCACCGGGGAGCTGTTTTTT
NA,TRBJ2-3,NA,TRBV2,CASNWGGTDTQYF,TGTGCCAGCAATTGGGGTGGCACAGATACGCAGTATTTT
NA,TRBJ1-1,NA,TRBV14,CASSQGGPWVDTEAFF,TGTGCCAGCAGCCAGGGTGGGCCCTGGGTGGACACTGAAGCTTTCTTT
NA,TRBJ2-2,NA,TRBV12-5,CASGPKVANTGELFF,TGTGCTAGTGGCCCTAAGGTCGCGAACACCGGGGAGCTGTTTTTT
NA,TRBJ1-1,NA,TRBV18,CASSPMANTEAFF,TGTGCCAGCTCACCAATGGCGAACACTGAAGCTTTCTTT
NA,TRBJ1-2,NA,TRBV30,CAVDPYGYTF,TGTGCCGTAGACCCGTATGGCTACACCTTC
NA,TRBJ1-2,TRBD1,TRBV7-2,CASTSDRVNYGYTF,TGTGCCAGCACCAGCGACAGGGTTAACTATGGCTACACCTTC
NA,TRBJ1-3,NA,TRBV6-5,CASRTAGNTIYF,TGTGCCAGCAGGACCGCAGGAAACACCATATATTTT
NA,TRBJ2-1,NA,TRBV14,CASKPQGWYNEQFF,TGTGCCAGCAAGCCCCAGGGCTGGTACAATGAGCAGTTCTTC
NA,TRBJ1-2,NA,TRBV5-1,CASRESDYGYTF,TGCGCCAGCAGGGAGAGTGACTATGGCTACACCTTC
once,TRBJ1-1,TRBD1,TRBV19,CASRQGVSTEAFF,TGTGCCAGTCGACAGGGAGTGTCCACTGAAGCTTTCTTT
NA,TRBJ2-3,NA,TRBV9,CASGPGGYSTDTQYF,TGTGCCAGCGGCCCGGGGGGCTATAGCACAGATACGCAGTATTTT
few,TRBJ1-5,NA,TRBV5-5,CASSPGPSNQPQHF,TGTGCCAGCAGCCCGGGACCTAGCAATCAGCCCCAGCATTTT
NA,TRBJ1-2,NA,TRBV4-1,CASSQGTQINYGYTF,TGCGCCAGCAGCCAAGGAACCCAGATTAACTATGGCTACACCTTC
few,TRBJ2-1,TRBD1,TRBV9,CASSARQGSDDEQFF,TGTGCCAGCAGCGCCCGACAGGGTTCAGACGATGAGCAGTTCTTC
few,TRBJ1-1,NA,TRBV4-1,CASSQVGRNTEAFF,TGCGCCAGCAGCCAAGTCGGACGTAACACTGAAGCTTTCTTT
NA,TRBJ2-7,NA,TRBV7-9,CASSSRTWGDEQYF,TGTGCCAGCAGCTCCAGGACGTGGGGAGACGAGCAGTACTTC
NA,TRBJ1-4,NA,TRBV18,CASSPGTEGEKLFF,TGTGCCAGCTCACCCGGGACTGAGGGGGAAAAACTGTTTTTT
NA,TRBJ2-7,NA,TRBV11-2,CASSLGKGLEQYF,TGTGCCAGCAGCTTAGGTAAAGGCCTCGAGCAGTACTTC
NA,TRBJ2-2,NA,TRBV18,CASSPRQANTGELFF,TGTGCCAGCTCACCGAGACAAGCGAACACCGGGGAGCTGTTTTTT
NA,TRBJ2-1,NA,TRBV28,CASSSNSRDIWFF,TGTGCCAGCAGCTCAAACTCCCGGGACATCTGGTTCTTC
NA,TRBJ2-6,NA,TRBV7-9,CASSFTSGANVLTF,TGTGCCAGCAGCTTTACCTCTGGGGCCAACGTCCTGACTTTC
NA,TRBJ1-1,NA,TRBV4-1,CASSQDSGGTEAFF,TGCGCCAGCAGCCAAGATTCGGGAGGAACTGAAGCTTTCTTT
NA,TRBJ1-2,NA,TRBV5-4,CASSFRDRNYGYTF,TGTGCCAGCAGCTTTAGGGACCGCAACTATGGCTACACCTTC
NA,TRBJ1-2,NA,TRBV14,CASSQDRTGGANYGYTF,TGTGCCAGCAGCCAAGATCGGACGGGGGGAGCTAACTATGGCTACACCTTC
NA,TRBJ1-1,NA,TRBV5-1,CASSPGGLNTEAFF,TGCGCCAGCTCCCCGGGGGGATTGAACACTGAAGCTTTCTTT
NA,TRBJ2-1,TRBD2,TRBV10-2,CASSDPGLAVYYNEQFF,TGCGCCAGCAGTGACCCGGGACTAGCGGTATACTACAATGAGCAGTTCTTC
NA,TRBJ1-3,TRBD1,TRBV10-3,CAISDTGAAGNTIYF,TGTGCCATCAGTGATACAGGGGCAGCTGGAAACACCATATATTTT
NA,TRBJ2-5,TRBD2,TRBV3-1/TRBV3-2,CASRVGGETQYF,TGTGCCAGCAGAGTGGGGGGGGAGACCCAGTACTTC
NA,TRBJ1-5,NA,TRBV6-5,CASKRDVGNQPQHF,TGTGCCAGCAAACGGGACGTAGGAAATCAGCCCCAGCATTTT
NA,TRBJ2-1,TRBD2,TRBV7-8,CASSPFTLGLAGKSNEQFF,TGTGCCAGCAGCCCCTTTACCCTCGGACTAGCGGGAAAAAGCAATGAGCAGTTCTTC
NA,TRBJ2-5,NA,TRBV10-3,CAITRGPTPQETQYF,TGTGCCATCACGCGGGGGCCAACCCCCCAAGAGACCCAGTACTTC
once,TRBJ2-1,TRBD2,TRBV30,CAWRAGGPKFF,TGTGCCTGGAGGGCGGGAGGGCCGAAGTTCTTC
NA,TRBJ2-1,TRBD1,TRBV29-1,CSVGQGRNPQFF,TGCAGCGTTGGACAGGGCCGCAATCCGCAGTTCTTC
NA,TRBJ1-5,TRBD1,TRBV19,CASSQQGARNQPQHF,TGTGCCAGTAGTCAACAGGGGGCGAGGAACCAGCCCCAGCATTTT
NA,TRBJ1-6,NA,TRBV12-3/TRBV12-4,CASKRGSDSPLHF,TGTGCCAGCAAGAGGGGATCGGATTCACCCCTCCACTTT
once,TRBJ2-7,NA,TRBV18,CASSRVGDRSSYEQYF,TGTGCCAGCTCACGAGTTGGCGACAGGAGTTCCTACGAGCAGTACTTC
NA,TRBJ1-5,NA,TRBV18,CASSPRPSQPQHF,TGTGCCAGCTCACCACGACCGTCTCAGCCCCAGCATTTT
NA,TRBJ1-1,NA,TRBV28,CASSLGQMNTEAFF,TGTGCCAGCAGTTTAGGCCAAATGAACACTGAAGCTTTCTTT
NA,TRBJ1-1,NA,TRBV5-6,CASSPNYPMNTEAFF,TGTGCCAGCAGCCCTAATTATCCGATGAACACTGAAGCTTTCTTT
NA,TRBJ1-1,TRBD1,TRBV5-1,CASSADRGSTPNTEAFF,TGCGCCAGCAGCGCGGACAGGGGCTCCACCCCAAACACTGAAGCTTTCTTT
once,TRBJ1-2,NA,TRBV30,CARNRADGYTF,TGTGCCCGAAACAGGGCGGATGGCTACACCTTC
NA,TRBJ1-2,NA,TRBV5-1,CASSLAGRRGNYGYTF,TGCGCCAGCAGCTTGGCTGGCAGGAGGGGAAACTATGGCTACACCTTC
NA,TRBJ2-1,TRBD1,TRBV6-5,CASSPGGFTYNEQFF,TGTGCCAGCAGCCCAGGGGGTTTCACCTACAATGAGCAGTTCTTC
NA,TRBJ1-1,NA,TRBV30,CAWSVRTATEAFF,TGTGCCTGGAGTGTACGGACAGCCACTGAAGCTTTCTTT
NA,TRBJ2-3,NA,TRBV28,CARSCGSQGTDTQYF,TGTGCCAGAAGTTGTGGCTCCCAGGGCACAGATACGCAGTATTTT
NA,TRBJ2-5,NA,TRBV7-8,CASSLETNQETQYF,TGTGCCAGCAGCTTGGAGACTAATCAAGAGACCCAGTACTTC
NA,TRBJ2-2,NA,TRBV4-3,CASSQDPVGELFF,TGCGCCAGCAGCCAAGATCCTGTCGGGGAGCTGTTTTTT
NA,TRBJ2-7,TRBD1,TRBV12-3/TRBV12-4,CASSFRPGGKYF,TGTGCCAGCAGTTTCCGCCCAGGGGGCAAGTACTTC
NA,TRBJ1-1,NA,TRBV7-8,CASAGLGGGMGTEAFF,TGTGCCAGTGCAGGACTGGGGGGAGGGATGGGGACTGAAGCTTTCTTT